These T cell receptor beta chains were read from a single sample in a study of cytomegalovirus exposure and HLA in healthy donors. Repertoires were generated with immunoSEQ multiplex PCR, while TCRdb's copy carries only in-frame clones and drops some. The table lists some 120,000 clones, 65% to 90% of them singletons. The specimen was PBMCs. The receptors were sampled from a woman under 40 in good health and CMV-seronegative. Each CDR3 is given with its conserved first and last residue. The order of the fields is V gene, D gene, clone size, J gene, CDR3 protein, CDR3 DNA. A D gene is named only where the DNA matches it firmly. Not all rows give a size; the values are once, few, many and, for expanded clones, a class.

>TRBV7-2|TRBD2|-|TRBJ2-2
CASSLRAGGVTGELFF
TGTGCCAGCAGCTTAAGAGCGGGAGGCGTGACCGGGGAGCTGTTTTTT
>TRBV5-6|TRBD1|few|TRBJ2-4
CASSLGTGLLAKNIQYF
TGTGCCAGCAGCTTGGGGACAGGCTTACTAGCCAAAAACATTCAGTACTTC
>TRBV5-6|TRBD1|few|TRBJ1-2
CASRENRGLGGYGYTF
TGTGCCAGCAGGGAGAACAGGGGCTTGGGGGGCTATGGCTACACCTTC
>TRBV5-1|TRBD2|-|TRBJ2-1
CASSLAKLAGVDEQFF
TGCGCCAGCAGCTTGGCTAAACTAGCGGGTGTCGATGAGCAGTTCTTC
>TRBV7-2|-|once|TRBJ1-1
CASSLARGTEAFF
TGTGCCAGCAGCTTAGCGAGAGGGACTGAAGCTTTCTTT
>TRBV5-1|TRBD2|-|TRBJ2-7
CASSRSTSGSYEQYF
TGCGCCAGCAGCCGCTCGACTAGCGGGTCCTACGAGCAGTACTTC
>TRBV19|-|-|TRBJ2-1
CASSDSSARHEQFF
TGTGCCAGTAGTGACTCTTCGGCCAGACATGAGCAGTTCTTC
>TRBV9|-|few|TRBJ2-3
CASSVDAGGTDTQYF
TGTGCCAGCAGCGTAGATGCGGGCGGGACAGATACGCAGTATTTT
>TRBV19|TRBD1|-|TRBJ1-2
CASSPSRGLEGYTF
TGTGCCAGTAGTCCCTCTAGGGGGCTAGAGGGCTACACCTTC
>TRBV5-1|-|-|TRBJ2-7
CASSLVGADEQYF
TGCGCCAGCAGCTTGGTAGGGGCCGACGAGCAGTACTTC
>TRBV28|TRBD1|-|TRBJ1-2
CASSTDRAPSLCGYTF
TGTGCCAGCAGTACCGACAGGGCCCCTTCTTTATGTGGCTACACCTTC
>TRBV13|-|-|TRBJ1-3
CASSLGESGNTIYF
TGTGCCAGCAGCTTAGGGGAGTCCGGAAACACCATATATTTT
>TRBV6-6|TRBD2|-|TRBJ2-1
CASRGLAGHNEQFF
TGTGCCAGCAGGGGACTAGCGGGACACAATGAGCAGTTCTTC
>TRBV28|-|-|TRBJ2-3
CASSIGGLRTDTQYF
TGTGCCAGCTCGATTGGGGGACTTCGCACAGATACGCAGTATTTT
>TRBV5-1|TRBD1|few|TRBJ2-5
CASSEGTGRPETQYF
TGCGCCAGCAGCGAAGGGACAGGGCGTCCAGAGACCCAGTACTTC
>TRBV5-1|TRBD1|-|TRBJ2-3
CASSLGTGGEDTQYF
TGCGCCAGCAGCTTGGGGACAGGGGGCGAAGATACGCAGTATTTT
>TRBV29-1|TRBD1|-|TRBJ2-5
CSVQTGNNQETQYF
TGCAGCGTTCAGACAGGGAACAACCAAGAGACCCAGTACTTC
>TRBV19|TRBD2|-|TRBJ2-1
CASSLRLAGVQQNEQFF
TGTGCCAGTAGTCTCCGACTAGCGGGAGTGCAGCAGAATGAGCAGTTCTTC
>TRBV7-9|TRBD2|-|TRBJ2-7
CASSLALRTSDLLDF
TGTGCCAGCAGCTTAGCCCTCCGGACTAGCGACCTATTGGACTTC
>TRBV5-1|TRBD1|-|TRBJ2-1
CASSANQLQGSRLASYNEQFF
TGCGCCAGCAGCGCCAACCAGCTACAGGGGTCTAGGCTAGCCTCCTACAATGAGCAGTTCTTC